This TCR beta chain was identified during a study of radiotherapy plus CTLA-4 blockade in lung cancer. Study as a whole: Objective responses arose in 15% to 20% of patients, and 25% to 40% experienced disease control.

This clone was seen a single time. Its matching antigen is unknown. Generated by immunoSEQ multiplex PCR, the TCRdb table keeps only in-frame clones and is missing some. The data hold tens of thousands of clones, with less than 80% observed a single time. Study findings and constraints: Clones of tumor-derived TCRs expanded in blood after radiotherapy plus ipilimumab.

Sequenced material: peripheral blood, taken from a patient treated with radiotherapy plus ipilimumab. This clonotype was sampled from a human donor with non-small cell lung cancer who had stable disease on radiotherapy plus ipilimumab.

In DNA form, the CDR3 reads TGTGCCAGCAGTTTTGGGCAGTGGGGGATCCGGACAGATACGCAGTATTTT. It yields the protein CASSFGQWGIRTDTQYF. The chain recombines TRBV28 with TRBJ2-3; D tentatively reads TRBD1 or TRBD2 (5 bases each). Looked up from germline, CDR1 is MDHEN and CDR2 is SYDVKM. The CDR3 is made up of 17 amino acids. V lost 3 bases, J lost 3 bases, and 19 bases lay in between.